This entry describes one T cell receptor (beta chain). Original data processing: Reference gene primer amplification gave estimated nucleated cell counts. Profiling relied on immunoSEQ multiplex PCR, and the TCRdb table lists in-frame clones only, not all of them. V and J calls and clone size are those listed in that table; D and trimming were worked out from the DNA. The sample lists more than 60,000 clones; roughly 90% were seen once. The data originate from a study of blood T cell repertoires in COVID-19. Study-level information: Acute and convalescent COVID-19 specimens originated in the United States, Italy and Spain. PBMCs, B-cell-depleted T cells, or T cells were the source of the cDNA or gDNA that made up the material.

This CDR3 spans 14 amino acids. CDR1 is ENHRY and CDR2 is SYGVKD in the germline V gene. The junction had 5 bases not matched to a gene; V was cut back by 5 bases and J by 3 bases. The sequenced sample was peripheral blood. This sequence joins TRBV10-3 and TRBJ2-7; TRBD1 matches 9 bases. The TCR was taken from an elderly woman with active or convalescent COVID-19. This chain's CDR3 is CAISPGTGNYEQYF. The CDR3 region has the DNA TGTGCCATCAGTCCTGGGACAGGGAACTACGAGCAGTACTTC.